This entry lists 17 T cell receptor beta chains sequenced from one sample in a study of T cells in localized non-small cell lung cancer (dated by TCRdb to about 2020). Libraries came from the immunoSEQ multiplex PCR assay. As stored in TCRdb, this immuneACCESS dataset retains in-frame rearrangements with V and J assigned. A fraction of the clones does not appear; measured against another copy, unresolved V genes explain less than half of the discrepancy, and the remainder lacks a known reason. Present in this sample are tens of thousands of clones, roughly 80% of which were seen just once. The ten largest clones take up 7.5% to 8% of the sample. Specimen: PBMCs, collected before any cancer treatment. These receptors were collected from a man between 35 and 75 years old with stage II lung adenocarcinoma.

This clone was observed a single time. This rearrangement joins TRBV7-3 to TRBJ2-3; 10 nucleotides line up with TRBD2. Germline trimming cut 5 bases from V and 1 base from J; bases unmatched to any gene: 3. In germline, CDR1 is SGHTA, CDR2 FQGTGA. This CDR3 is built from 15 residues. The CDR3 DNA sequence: TGTGCCAGCAGCCGAGGGACTAGCGGCACAGATACGCAGTATTTT. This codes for CASSRGTSGTDTQYF.

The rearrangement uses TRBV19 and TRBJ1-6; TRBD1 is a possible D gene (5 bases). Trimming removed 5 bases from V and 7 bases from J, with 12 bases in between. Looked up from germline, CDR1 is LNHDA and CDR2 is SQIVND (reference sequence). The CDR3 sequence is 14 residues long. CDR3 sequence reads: CASSGRDGNSPLHF. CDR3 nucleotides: TGTGCCAGTAGTGGCCGGGACGGAAATTCACCCCTCCACTTT.

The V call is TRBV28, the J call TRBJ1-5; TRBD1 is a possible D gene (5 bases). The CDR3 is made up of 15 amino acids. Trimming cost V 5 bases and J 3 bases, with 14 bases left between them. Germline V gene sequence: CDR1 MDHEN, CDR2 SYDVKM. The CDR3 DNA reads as TGTGCCAGCAGTCCCCTAGGGGCGGACAATCAGCCCCAGCATTTT. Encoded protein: CASSPLGADNQPQHF.

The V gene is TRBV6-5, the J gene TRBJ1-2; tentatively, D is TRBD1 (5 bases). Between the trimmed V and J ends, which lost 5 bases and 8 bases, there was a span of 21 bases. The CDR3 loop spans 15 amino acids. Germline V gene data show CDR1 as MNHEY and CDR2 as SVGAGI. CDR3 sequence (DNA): TGTGCCAGCAGTCCCGGGGCCAGTCTGTTGGGAGGCTACACCTTC. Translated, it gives CASSPGASLLGGYTF.

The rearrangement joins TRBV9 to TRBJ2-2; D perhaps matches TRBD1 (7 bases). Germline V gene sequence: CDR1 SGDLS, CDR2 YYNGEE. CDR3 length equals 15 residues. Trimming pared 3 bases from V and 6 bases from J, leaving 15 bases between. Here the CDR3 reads CASSGGTARAGELFF. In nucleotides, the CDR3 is TGTGCCAGCAGCGGCGGGACAGCCAGAGCCGGGGAGCTGTTTTTT. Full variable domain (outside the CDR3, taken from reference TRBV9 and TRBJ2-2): DSGVTQTPKHLITATGQRVTLRCSPRSGDLSVYWYQQSLDQGLQFLIQYYNGEERAKGNILERFSAQQFPDLHSELNLSSLELGDSALYFCASSGGTARAGELFFGEGSRLTVL.

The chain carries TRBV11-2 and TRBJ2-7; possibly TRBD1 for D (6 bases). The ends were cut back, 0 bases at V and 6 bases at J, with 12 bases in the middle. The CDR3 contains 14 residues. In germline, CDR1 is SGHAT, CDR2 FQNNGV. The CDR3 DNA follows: TGTGCCAGCAGCTTAGATCCAGGGGTCTCCGAGCAGTACTTC. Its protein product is CASSLDPGVSEQYF.

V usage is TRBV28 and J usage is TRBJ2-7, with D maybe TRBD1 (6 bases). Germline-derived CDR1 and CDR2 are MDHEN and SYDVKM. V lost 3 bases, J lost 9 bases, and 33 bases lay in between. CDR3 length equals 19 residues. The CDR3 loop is CASSFPWTVDTMGAWRQYF. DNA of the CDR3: TGTGCCAGCAGTTTTCCCTGGACAGTCGATACTATGGGGGCCTGGAGGCAGTACTTC. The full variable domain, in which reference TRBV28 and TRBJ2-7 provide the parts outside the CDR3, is DVKVTQSSRYLVKRTGEKVFLECVQDMDHENMFWYRQDPGLGLRLIYFSYDVKMKEKGDIPEGYSVSREKKERFSLILESASTNQTSMYLCASSFPWTVDTMGAWRQYFGPGTRLTVT.

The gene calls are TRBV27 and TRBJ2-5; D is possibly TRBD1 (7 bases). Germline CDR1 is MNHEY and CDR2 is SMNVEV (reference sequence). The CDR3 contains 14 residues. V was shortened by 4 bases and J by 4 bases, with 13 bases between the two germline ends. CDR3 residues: CASSSEQGGETQYF. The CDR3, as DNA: TGTGCCAGCAGTTCCGAGCAGGGGGGAGAGACCCAGTACTTC.

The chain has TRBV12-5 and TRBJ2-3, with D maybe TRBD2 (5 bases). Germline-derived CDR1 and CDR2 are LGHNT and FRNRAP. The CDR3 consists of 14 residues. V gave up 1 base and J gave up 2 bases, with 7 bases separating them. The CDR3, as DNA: TGTGCTAGTGGTTTGGGGACTTTCACAGATACGCAGTATTTT. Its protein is CASGLGTFTDTQYF.

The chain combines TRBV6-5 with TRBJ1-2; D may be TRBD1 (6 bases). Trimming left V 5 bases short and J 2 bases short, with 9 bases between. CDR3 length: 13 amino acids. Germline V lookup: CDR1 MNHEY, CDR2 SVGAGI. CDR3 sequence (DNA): TGTGCCAGCAGTGGCAGGGGCAACTATGGCTACACCTTC. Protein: CASSGRGNYGYTF.

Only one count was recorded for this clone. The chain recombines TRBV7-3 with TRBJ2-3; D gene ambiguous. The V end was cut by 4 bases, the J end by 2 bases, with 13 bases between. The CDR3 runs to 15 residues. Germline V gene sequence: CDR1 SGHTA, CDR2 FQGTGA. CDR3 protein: CASSSSRANTDTQYF. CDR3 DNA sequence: TGTGCCAGCAGCTCCAGTAGGGCCAACACAGATACGCAGTATTTT.

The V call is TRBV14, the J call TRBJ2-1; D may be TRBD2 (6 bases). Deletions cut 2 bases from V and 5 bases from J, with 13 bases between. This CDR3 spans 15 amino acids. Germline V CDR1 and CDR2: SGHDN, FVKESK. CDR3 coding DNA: TGTGCCAGCAGCCAACCGGGACTCTTTCACAATGAGCAGTTCTTC. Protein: CASSQPGLFHNEQFF.

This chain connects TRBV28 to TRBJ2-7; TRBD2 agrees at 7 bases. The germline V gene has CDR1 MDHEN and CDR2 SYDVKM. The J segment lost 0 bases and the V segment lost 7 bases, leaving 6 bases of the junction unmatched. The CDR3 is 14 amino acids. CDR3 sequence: CASIPGGPSYEQYF. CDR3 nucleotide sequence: TGTGCCAGCATCCCGGGGGGACCCTCCTACGAGCAGTACTTC.

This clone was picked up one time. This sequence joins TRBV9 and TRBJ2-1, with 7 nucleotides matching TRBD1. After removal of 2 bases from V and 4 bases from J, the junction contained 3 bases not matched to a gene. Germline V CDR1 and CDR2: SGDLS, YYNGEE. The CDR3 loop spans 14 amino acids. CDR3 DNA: TGTGCCAGCAGCGTCGAACAGGGGTACAATGAGCAGTTCTTC. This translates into CASSVEQGYNEQFF.

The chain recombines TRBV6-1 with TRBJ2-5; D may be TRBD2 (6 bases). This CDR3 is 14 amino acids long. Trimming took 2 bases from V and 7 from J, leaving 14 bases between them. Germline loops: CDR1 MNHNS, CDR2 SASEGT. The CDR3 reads CASSEWDSDRTQYF. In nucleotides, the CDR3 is TGTGCCAGCAGTGAATGGGACTCCGATCGGACCCAGTACTTC.

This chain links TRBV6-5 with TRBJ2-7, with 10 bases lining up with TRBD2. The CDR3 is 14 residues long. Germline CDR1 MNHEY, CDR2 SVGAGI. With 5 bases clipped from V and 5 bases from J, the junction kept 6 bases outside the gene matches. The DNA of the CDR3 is TGTGCCAGCAGTCAACTAGCGGGAATAAACGAGCAGTACTTC. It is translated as CASSQLAGINEQYF.

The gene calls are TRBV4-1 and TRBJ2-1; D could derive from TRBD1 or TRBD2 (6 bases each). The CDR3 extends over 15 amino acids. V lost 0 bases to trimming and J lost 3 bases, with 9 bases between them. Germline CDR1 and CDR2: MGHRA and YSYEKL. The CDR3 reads CASSQEGGLYNEQFF. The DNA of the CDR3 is TGCGCCAGCAGCCAAGAAGGGGGGCTCTACAATGAGCAGTTCTTC.